This T cell receptor beta chain was sequenced in a study of patients and donors after allogeneic stem cell transplantation. V dropped 3 bases and J dropped 8 bases, with 5 bases sitting between them. The CDR3 totals 12 residues. CDR1 is SEHNR and CDR2 is FQNEAQ in the germline V gene (reference sequence). TCRdb analysed the RT-PCR reads with MiXCR anew, one entry per CDR3 protein. The sample includes over 400,000 distinct CDR3 sequences, roughly 17% of them seen just once. Sequencing was carried out using blood, either unsorted or a sorted T cell fraction (not recorded which). This TCR came from a human donor who was either an allogeneic HSCT recipient or a stem cell or donor lymphocyte infusion donor (not recorded which). It is not recorded whose cells these are; they may come from a transplant donor. V is TRBV7-9 and J is TRBJ1-6; D is uncertain. CDR3 DNA sequence: TGTGCCAGCAGCTTTCCGGATTCACCCCTCCACTTT. It translates to CASSFPDSPLHF.